The subject of this entry is one T cell receptor beta chain. These data come from a study of blood T cell repertoires in COVID-19. Study-wide background: Sites in the United States, Italy and Spain provided acute and convalescent COVID-19 samples.

Authors' analysis steps: From reference gene primer amplification, estimates of nucleated cell counts were derived. Sequenced by immunoSEQ multiplex PCR; TCRdb stores in-frame clones only, minus some. V, J and clone size derive from that table, while D and trimming were established from the DNA sequence. This repertoire shows roughly 200,000 clones, 86% found once; its top ten account for roughly 10%. The clonotype comes from a woman between 50 and 59 years old with COVID-19, enrolled during active disease. Sequencing used peripheral blood.

CDR3 loop: CAWSAQDEQFF. CDR3 DNA sequence: TGTGCCTGGTCGGCGCAGGATGAGCAGTTCTTC. V is TRBV30 and J is TRBJ2-1; unclear D gene. Trimming took off 5 bases at V and 8 bases at J, with 10 bases between the two ends. CDR3 length: 11 amino acids. Germline V lookup: CDR1 GTSNPN, CDR2 SVGIG (reference sequence). The entire variable domain, with the rest obtained from reference TRBV30 and TRBJ2-1, is as follows: SQTIHQWPATLVQPVGSPLSLECTVEGTSNPNLYWYRQAAGRGLQLLFYSVGIGQISSEVPQNLSASRPQDRQFILSSKKLLLSDSGFYLCAWSAQDEQFFGPGTRLTVL.